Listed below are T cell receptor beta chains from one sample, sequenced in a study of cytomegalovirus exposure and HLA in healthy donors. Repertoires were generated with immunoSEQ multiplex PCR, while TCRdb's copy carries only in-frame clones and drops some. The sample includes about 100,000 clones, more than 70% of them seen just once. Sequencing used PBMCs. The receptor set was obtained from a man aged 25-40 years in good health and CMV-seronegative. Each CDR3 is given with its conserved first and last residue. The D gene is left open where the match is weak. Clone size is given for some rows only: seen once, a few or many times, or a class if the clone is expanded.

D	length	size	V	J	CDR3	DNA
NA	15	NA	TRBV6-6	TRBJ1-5	CASSYEGAKDQPQHF	TGTGCCAGCAGTTACGAGGGAGCTAAGGATCAGCCCCAGCATTTT
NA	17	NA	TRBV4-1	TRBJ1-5	CASSQIDLGFAGQPQHF	TGCGCCAGCAGCCAAATAGACCTGGGTTTTGCAGGTCAGCCCCAGCATTTT
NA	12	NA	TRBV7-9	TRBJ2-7	CASGDWALEQYF	TGTGCCAGCGGGGACTGGGCTCTCGAGCAGTACTTC
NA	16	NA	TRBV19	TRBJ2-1	CASSIDLSGSYNEQFF	TGTGCCAGTAGTATAGATCTTAGCGGCTCCTACAATGAGCAGTTCTTC
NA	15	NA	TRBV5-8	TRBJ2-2	CASSLLTGKDGELFF	TGTGCCAGCAGCTTACTGACGGGGAAGGACGGGGAGCTGTTTTTT
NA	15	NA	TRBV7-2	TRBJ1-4	CASSRRGAASEKLFF	TGTGCCAGCAGCCGGCGGGGGGCGGCGAGTGAAAAACTGTTTTTT
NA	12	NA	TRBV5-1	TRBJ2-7	CASSLNSNEQYF	TGCGCCAGCAGCTTGAACTCGAACGAGCAGTACTTC
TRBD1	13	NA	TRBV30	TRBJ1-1	CAWRDRVDTEAFF	TGTGCCTGGAGGGACAGGGTGGACACTGAAGCTTTCTTT
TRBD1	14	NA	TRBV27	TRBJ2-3	CASSLAGGLDTQYF	TGTGCCAGCAGTTTGGCAGGGGGCTTAGATACGCAGTATTTT
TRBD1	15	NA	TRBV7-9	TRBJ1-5	CASATGTGKYQPQHF	TGTGCCAGCGCAACCGGGACAGGGAAGTATCAGCCCCAGCATTTT
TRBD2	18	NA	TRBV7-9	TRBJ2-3	CASSLKRGGRVRTDTQYF	TGTGCCAGCAGCTTAAAGCGGGGGGGCCGTGTCCGCACAGATACGCAGTATTTT
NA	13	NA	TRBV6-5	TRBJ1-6	CASSRVMDSPLHF	TGTGCCAGCAGTAGAGTCATGGATTCACCCCTCCACTTT
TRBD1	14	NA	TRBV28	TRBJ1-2	CASGLGTGDYGYTF	TGTGCCAGCGGACTAGGGACAGGGGACTATGGCTACACCTTC
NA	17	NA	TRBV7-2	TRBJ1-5	CASSFTRREVSNQPQHF	TGTGCCAGCAGCTTTACGAGGAGGGAAGTTAGCAATCAGCCCCAGCATTTT
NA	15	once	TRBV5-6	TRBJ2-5	CASSSSRDFQETQYF	TGTGCCAGCAGCTCTTCCCGCGATTTCCAAGAGACCCAGTACTTC
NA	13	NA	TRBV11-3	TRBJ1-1	CASSLGRNTEAFF	TGTGCCAGCAGCTTGGGGAGGAACACTGAAGCTTTCTTT
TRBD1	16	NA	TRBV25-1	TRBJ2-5	CASSDYGTGPRETQYF	TGTGCCAGCAGTGACTACGGGACAGGGCCCAGGGAGACCCAGTACTTC
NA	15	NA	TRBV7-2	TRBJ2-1	CASSSEGYSYNEQFF	TGTGCCAGCAGCTCGGAGGGATATTCCTACAATGAGCAGTTCTTC
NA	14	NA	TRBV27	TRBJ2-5	CASREPGQQETQYF	TGTGCCAGCAGAGAGCCTGGACAGCAAGAGACCCAGTACTTC
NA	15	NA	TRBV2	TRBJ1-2	CASSEQGLGNYGYTF	TGTGCCAGCAGTGAACAGGGTCTTGGGAACTATGGCTACACCTTC
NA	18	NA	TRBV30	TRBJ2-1	CAWSVRKNSALPNNEQFF	TGTGCCTGGAGTGTACGAAAGAATAGCGCATTACCTAACAATGAGCAGTTCTTC
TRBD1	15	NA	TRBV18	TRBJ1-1	CASSQRTGMNTEAFF	TGTGCCAGCTCACAAAGGACAGGCATGAACACTGAAGCTTTCTTT
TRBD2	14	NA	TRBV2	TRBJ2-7	CASSLAGGLYEQYF	TGTGCCAGCAGTTTAGCGGGGGGCCTCTACGAGCAGTACTTC
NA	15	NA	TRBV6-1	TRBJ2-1	CASSGNKAGNNEQFF	TGTGCCAGCAGTGGAAATAAGGCGGGAAACAATGAGCAGTTCTTC
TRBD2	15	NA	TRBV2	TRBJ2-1	CASGTSGVLGSEQFF	TGTGCCAGCGGGACTAGCGGGGTTTTGGGCAGTGAGCAGTTCTTC
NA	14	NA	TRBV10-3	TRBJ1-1	CAISEAGGHTEAFF	TGTGCCATCAGTGAAGCGGGGGGGCACACTGAAGCTTTCTTT
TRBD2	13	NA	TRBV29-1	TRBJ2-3	CSVTSASTDTQYF	TGCAGCGTAACTAGCGCAAGCACAGATACGCAGTATTTT
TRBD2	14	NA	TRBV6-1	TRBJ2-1	CASTRTSGRTEQFF	TGTGCCAGCACCCGGACTAGCGGGAGGACTGAGCAGTTCTTC